This T cell receptor beta chain was documented in a study of cytomegalovirus exposure and HLA in healthy donors. General study findings and limits: An Asian-associated ancestry cluster reportedly showed fewer N-insertions than the approximately 660-donor mean in a later analysis.

CDR1 and CDR2 (germline): SNHLY, FYNNEI. The CDR3 covers 15 residues. V dropped 7 bases and J dropped 4; count of bases not matched to a gene: 9. The PCR used 60 Vbeta and 13 Jbeta primers. Measured with immunoSEQ multiplex PCR; TCRdb has only the in-frame clones, and not every one. The table has around 230,000 clones, just under 80% seen once. Healthy people donating bone marrow made up the donors. On this clone: The target antigen is unknown.

The TCR originated in a boy under 18 in good health and CMV-seronegative. The gene calls are TRBV2 and TRBJ2-1; 8 bases align to TRBD1. Sequenced: PBMCs. This CDR3 is CASTHRDRLYNEQFF. CDR3 in DNA: TGTGCCAGCACCCACCGGGACAGGCTTTACAATGAGCAGTTCTTC. Complete variable domain (other parts from reference TRBV2 and TRBJ2-1): EPEVTQTPSHQVTQMGQEVILRCVPISNHLYFYWYRQILGQKVEFLVSFYNNEISEKSEIFDDQFSVERPDGSNFTLKIRSTKLEDSAMYFCASTHRDRLYNEQFFGPGTRLTVL.